The entry below describes one T cell receptor beta chain. Trimming removed 1 base from V and 6 bases from J, with 12 bases in between. The CDR3 runs to 14 residues. CDR1 LGHDT and CDR2 YNNKEL come from the germline V gene (reference sequence). As processed by the authors: Researchers report that nucleated cell counts were estimated from reference gene primer amplification. Measured with immunoSEQ multiplex PCR; TCRdb has only the in-frame clones, and not every one. Clone size and the V and J calls come from that table; the DNA yielded D and trimming. The sample has approximately 36,000 clones, 80% to 90% seen once. The data stem from a study of blood T cell repertoires in COVID-19. Study context: COVID-19 samples collected from the United States, Italy and Spain covered acute and convalescent phases.

The receptor was derived from a human donor in a cohort sampled during active or convalescent COVID-19. The donor label of this sample is uncertain. The chain carries TRBV3-1 (or the pseudogene TRBV3-2) and TRBJ1-2, with D possibly TRBD1 on 6 matching bases. Sample: peripheral blood. CDR3 sequence: CASSQAAGAHGYTF. The CDR3 DNA follows: TGTGCCAGCAGCCAAGCGGCAGGGGCGCATGGCTACACCTTC.